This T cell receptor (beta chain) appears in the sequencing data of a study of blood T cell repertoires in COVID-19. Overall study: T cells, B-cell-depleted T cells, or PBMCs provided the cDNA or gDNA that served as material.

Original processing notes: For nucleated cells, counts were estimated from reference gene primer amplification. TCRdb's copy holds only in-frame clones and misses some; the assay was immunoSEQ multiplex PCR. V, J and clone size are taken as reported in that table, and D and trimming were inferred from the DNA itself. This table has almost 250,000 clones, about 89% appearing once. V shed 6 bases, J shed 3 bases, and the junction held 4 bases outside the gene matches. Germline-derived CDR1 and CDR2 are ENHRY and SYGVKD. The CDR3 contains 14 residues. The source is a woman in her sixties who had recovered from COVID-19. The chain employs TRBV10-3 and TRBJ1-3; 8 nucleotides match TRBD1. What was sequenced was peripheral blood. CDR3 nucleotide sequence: TGTGCCATCAGCCAGGGGGCGCGTGGAAACACCATATATTTT. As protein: CAISQGARGNTIYF.